A selection of T cell receptor beta chains follows, all from one sample in a study of T-cell reconstitution after alpha-beta-depleted transplantation in children. TCRdb analysed the PCR reads with MiXCR anew, one entry per CDR3 protein. The table has about 280,000 distinct CDR3 sequences, around a tenth seen once; the top ten hold about 20%. The sample here was peripheral blood, taken 180 days after TCRalphabeta/CD19-depleted stem cell transplant. Receptor source: a male patient between 2 and 10 years old who had a stem cell transplant for chronic granulomatous disease, so the T cells may come from the graft donor. CDR3s include the opening cysteine and the closing phenylalanine or tryptophan. A D gene is named only where the DNA matches it firmly.

d_call: NA; j_call: TRBJ1-2; v_call: TRBV20-1; cdr3_length: 15; cdr3_aa: CSAQVPGEVGYGYTF
d_call: TRBD1; j_call: TRBJ2-1; v_call: TRBV7-3; cdr3_length: 15; cdr3_aa: CASSLGQASYNEQFF
d_call: TRBD1; j_call: TRBJ2-2; v_call: TRBV28; cdr3_length: 12; cdr3_aa: CASDRGAGELFF
d_call: NA; j_call: TRBJ1-5; v_call: TRBV6-1; cdr3_length: 17; cdr3_aa: CASSASTGTMINQPQHF
d_call: TRBD2; j_call: TRBJ2-2; v_call: TRBV12-3/TRBV12-4; cdr3_length: 15; cdr3_aa: CASSLKLAGAGELFF
d_call: TRBD2; j_call: TRBJ2-1; v_call: TRBV6-1; cdr3_length: 16; cdr3_aa: CASSTFTSGIINEQFF
d_call: NA; j_call: TRBJ2-3; v_call: TRBV12-3/TRBV12-4; cdr3_length: 13; cdr3_aa: CASRRLSSDTQYF
d_call: NA; j_call: TRBJ2-3; v_call: TRBV6-1; cdr3_length: 14; cdr3_aa: CASSRRGEGYTQYF
d_call: NA; j_call: TRBJ2-7; v_call: TRBV12-3/TRBV12-4; cdr3_length: 15; cdr3_aa: CASSRPTKGDYEQYF
d_call: NA; j_call: TRBJ2-3; v_call: TRBV28; cdr3_length: 14; cdr3_aa: CASTSGPQTDTQYF
d_call: NA; j_call: TRBJ1-6; v_call: TRBV4-3; cdr3_length: 17; cdr3_aa: CASSQDRAAGLSSPLHF
d_call: TRBD2; j_call: TRBJ2-7; v_call: TRBV10-3; cdr3_length: 17; cdr3_aa: CAITQGLAGNHPYEQYF
d_call: NA; j_call: TRBJ1-2; v_call: TRBV28; cdr3_length: 17; cdr3_aa: CASSFLRNTLRSYGYTF
d_call: NA; j_call: TRBJ2-6; v_call: TRBV5-5; cdr3_length: 15; cdr3_aa: CASSPQGTGANVLTF
d_call: NA; j_call: TRBJ2-6; v_call: TRBV5-4; cdr3_length: 15; cdr3_aa: CASSLTGFGANVLTF
d_call: NA; j_call: TRBJ2-1; v_call: TRBV20-1; cdr3_length: 15; cdr3_aa: CSAGLRGVTYNEQFF
d_call: TRBD2; j_call: TRBJ2-3; v_call: TRBV7-9; cdr3_length: 12; cdr3_aa: CLLAGEADTQYF
d_call: TRBD1; j_call: TRBJ2-7; v_call: TRBV7-8; cdr3_length: 15; cdr3_aa: CASSTPGRDRNEQYF
d_call: TRBD1; j_call: TRBJ2-7; v_call: TRBV29-1; cdr3_length: 13; cdr3_aa: CSARGQDSYEQYF
d_call: TRBD1; j_call: TRBJ1-1; v_call: TRBV5-1; cdr3_length: 15; cdr3_aa: CASSATQGGNTEAFF
d_call: TRBD1; j_call: TRBJ1-4; v_call: TRBV28; cdr3_length: 14; cdr3_aa: CASRQQGAGEKLFF
d_call: NA; j_call: TRBJ1-3; v_call: TRBV6-5; cdr3_length: 15; cdr3_aa: CASSYGSSSGNTIYF
d_call: TRBD2; j_call: TRBJ2-1; v_call: TRBV6-5; cdr3_length: 12; cdr3_aa: CASSRGGFEQFF
d_call: NA; j_call: TRBJ2-6; v_call: TRBV20-1; cdr3_length: 14; cdr3_aa: CSARVFSGANVLTF
d_call: NA; j_call: TRBJ2-5; v_call: TRBV20-1; cdr3_length: 16; cdr3_aa: CSARSAGGKKKETQYF
d_call: NA; j_call: TRBJ1-5; v_call: TRBV9; cdr3_length: 15; cdr3_aa: CASSANVGEGQPQHF
d_call: TRBD2; j_call: TRBJ2-3; v_call: TRBV11-1; cdr3_length: 16; cdr3_aa: CASSLGRREAPDTQYF
d_call: NA; j_call: TRBJ2-3; v_call: TRBV5-1; cdr3_length: 13; cdr3_aa: CASSSIYTDTQYF
d_call: NA; j_call: TRBJ2-7; v_call: TRBV6-2/TRBV6-3; cdr3_length: 14; cdr3_aa: CASSYQGNSYEQYF
d_call: TRBD2; j_call: TRBJ2-1; v_call: TRBV28; cdr3_length: 15; cdr3_aa: CASSTSGISYNEHFF
d_call: NA; j_call: TRBJ1-6; v_call: TRBV12-3/TRBV12-4; cdr3_length: 12; cdr3_aa: CASSLQAWPLHF
d_call: NA; j_call: TRBJ2-3; v_call: TRBV7-9; cdr3_length: 15; cdr3_aa: CASSLVGGTSDTQYF
d_call: TRBD2; j_call: TRBJ2-1; v_call: TRBV19; cdr3_length: 17; cdr3_aa: CASSPGGGLAAGNEQFF
d_call: TRBD1; j_call: TRBJ2-4; v_call: TRBV4-3; cdr3_length: 13; cdr3_aa: CASSQELRGLQYF
d_call: TRBD1; j_call: TRBJ2-7; v_call: TRBV5-6; cdr3_length: 15; cdr3_aa: CASSLTGTGDYEQYF
d_call: TRBD2; j_call: TRBJ2-4; v_call: TRBV19; cdr3_length: 16; cdr3_aa: CASSSNPGLQRDIQYF
d_call: NA; j_call: TRBJ1-2; v_call: TRBV2; cdr3_length: 13; cdr3_aa: CASTLDNPYGYTF
d_call: TRBD1; j_call: TRBJ1-6; v_call: TRBV5-1; cdr3_length: 14; cdr3_aa: CAGSLDRGNSPLHF
d_call: NA; j_call: TRBJ2-5; v_call: TRBV12-3/TRBV12-4; cdr3_length: 14; cdr3_aa: CASSIWGLLKTQYF
d_call: TRBD2; j_call: TRBJ2-2; v_call: TRBV30; cdr3_length: 18; cdr3_aa: CAWSVIRTSGANTGELFF
d_call: NA; j_call: TRBJ2-3; v_call: TRBV20-1; cdr3_length: 15; cdr3_aa: CSARVGGVGTDTQYF
d_call: NA; j_call: TRBJ2-3; v_call: TRBV7-2; cdr3_length: 14; cdr3_aa: CASEGGGPTDTQYF
d_call: TRBD1; j_call: TRBJ2-7; v_call: TRBV28; cdr3_length: 15; cdr3_aa: CASSSGTGGSYEQYF
d_call: NA; j_call: TRBJ2-3; v_call: TRBV3-1; cdr3_length: 19; cdr3_aa: CAFCLRTGTPGLGTDTQYF
d_call: NA; j_call: TRBJ2-5; v_call: TRBV20-1; cdr3_length: 15; cdr3_aa: CSARDTRDPQETQYF
d_call: TRBD1; j_call: TRBJ2-7; v_call: TRBV4-2; cdr3_length: 12; cdr3_aa: CASSQTGVEQYF
d_call: NA; j_call: TRBJ2-3; v_call: TRBV14; cdr3_length: 17; cdr3_aa: CASSQKPGGSRTDTQYF
d_call: NA; j_call: TRBJ2-1; v_call: TRBV29-1; cdr3_length: 12; cdr3_aa: CSVALANNEQFF
d_call: TRBD2; j_call: TRBJ2-3; v_call: TRBV11-2; cdr3_length: 17; cdr3_aa: CASSPEGWRGGRDTQYF
d_call: NA; j_call: TRBJ2-1; v_call: TRBV5-1; cdr3_length: 15; cdr3_aa: CASSHGRDTYNEQFF
d_call: TRBD1; j_call: TRBJ1-2; v_call: TRBV19; cdr3_length: 16; cdr3_aa: CASSITGTGGSYGYTF
d_call: NA; j_call: TRBJ2-7; v_call: TRBV7-2; cdr3_length: 13; cdr3_aa: CASSLAEGPPVYF
d_call: NA; j_call: TRBJ2-3; v_call: TRBV5-5; cdr3_length: 15; cdr3_aa: CASSLWAGRTDTQYF